This TCR beta chain was profiled in a study of blood T cell repertoires in COVID-19 (dated by TCRdb to 2020 to 2022). Some background on the complete study: Collaborator samples came from the United States, Italy and Spain and covered acute and convalescent phases of COVID-19. The prospective study material was composed of cDNA or gDNA derived from T cells, B-cell-depleted T cells, or PBMCs. Deeply sampled blood TCRbeta repertoires from subjects exposed to, actively infected with, or recovered from COVID-19 were included in the dataset. The repertoires were released in a freely available public database meant as a resource for research on the immune response to SARS-CoV-2. The samples were drawn from the first 160 participants of the ongoing ImmuneRACE study and from about 1,200 subjects provided by 6 global collaborators. Sample metadata almost always included a de-identified subject ID, COVID-19 status, age in years and sex. HLA class I and class II types, where available, came from metadata supplied by the sample provider rather than from assay-based typing. What the study reported, not specific to this receptor: How much clinical and demographic metadata was included differed by source and by participant, and the metadata was provided uncurated.

TCRbeta CDR3 regions were amplified from genomic DNA using the immunoSEQ Assay, a bias-controlled multiplex PCR. The paper's data handling went like this. Nucleated cell counts per sample were estimated from amplification of reference gene primers within the assay. Sequence reads were collapsed and filtered to measure the absolute abundance of every unique TCRbeta CDR3 rearrangement. For each sample, productive Simpson clonality was calculated as the square root of Simpson's diversity index over productive rearrangements. The clones in this table, taken by TCRdb from immuneACCESS, are in-frame only. Not every clone is retained; where verified, under half of the shortfall comes from an unresolved V gene, and the cause of the rest is unknown. The V and J calls and clone size are taken from that table; D and trimming were inferred from the DNA. For this sample there are more than 250,000 clones; roughly 86% appear just once. The top ten clones comprise less than 3% of the sample.

Participants in the prospective study were enrolled through a virtual design, were aged about 18 to 100 years, and lived in 24 United States geographic areas. In the prospective study, cohorts were assigned on the basis of participant-reported clinical history obtained from a screening survey and a study questionnaire. Recovered participants in ImmuneRACE Cohort 3 were defined by two consecutive negative NP/OP PCR tests, clearance by a healthcare professional, or resolution of symptoms. Mobile phlebotomists in the prospective study collected whole blood, serum and a nasopharyngeal or oropharyngeal swab from every participant. Prospective study participants could optionally give additional blood draws and questionnaires over an approximately 2-month period. Before DNA extraction, blood samples from the prospective study were shipped at room temperature or frozen. Note on this clone: Its antigen specificity is not known. The input lacks base qualities; no much larger clone sits a single base away.

The receptor was derived from a woman under 30 who had recovered from COVID-19. Sequenced material: PBMCs or T cells enriched from blood (not recorded which).

The nucleotides are TGTGCCAGCAGCCAAGCTCCGGGTTACAATGAGCAGTTCTTC. Its coded protein is CASSQAPGYNEQFF. The rearrangement joined TRBV3-1 (or the pseudogene TRBV3-2) to TRBJ2-1; the D gene identity is not certain. Trimming at the junction amounts to 1 base on V and 4 bases on J, and the germline ends lie 8 bases apart. Via the germline V gene (reference sequence), CDR1 is LGHDT and CDR2 YNNKEL. Its CDR3 holds 14 amino acids, cysteine through phenylalanine. This entry keeps only the CDR3 DNA: 42 bases, framed from base 1.